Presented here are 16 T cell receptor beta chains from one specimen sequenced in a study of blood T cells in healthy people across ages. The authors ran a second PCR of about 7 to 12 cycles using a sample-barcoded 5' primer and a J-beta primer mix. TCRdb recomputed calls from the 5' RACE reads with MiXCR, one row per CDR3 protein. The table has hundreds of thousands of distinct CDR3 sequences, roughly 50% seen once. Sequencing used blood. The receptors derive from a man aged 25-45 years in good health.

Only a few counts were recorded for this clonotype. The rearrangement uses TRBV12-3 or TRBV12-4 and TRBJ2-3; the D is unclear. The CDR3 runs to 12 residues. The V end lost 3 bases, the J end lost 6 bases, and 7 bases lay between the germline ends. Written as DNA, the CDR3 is TGTGCCAGCAGTTTCAAGCCCGATACGCAGTATTTT. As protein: CASSFKPDTQYF.

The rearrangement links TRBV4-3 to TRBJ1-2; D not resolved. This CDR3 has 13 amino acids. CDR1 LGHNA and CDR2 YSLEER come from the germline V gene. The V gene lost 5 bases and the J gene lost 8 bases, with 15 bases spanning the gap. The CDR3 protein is CASSEVSFRGYTF. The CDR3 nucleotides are TGCGCCAGCAGCGAGGTTAGCTTTAGGGGCTACACCTTC.

This chain's CDR3 is CASSFLTADAEAFF. CDR3 coding DNA: TGTGCCAGCAGTTTCTTGACTGCGGACGCTGAAGCTTTCTTT. The V gene is TRBV28, the J gene TRBJ1-1; D is unclear. The CDR3 consists of 14 residues. From germline, CDR1 is MDHEN and CDR2 SYDVKM. V was cut by 3 bases and J by 6 bases, with 14 bases left in between.

The CDR3 DNA reads TGTGCCAGCAGTGTAGGATCTAATGAAAAACTGTTTTTT. Translation gives CASSVGSNEKLFF. V and J are TRBV12-3 or TRBV12-4 and TRBJ1-4; no clear D. Trimming left V 5 bases short and J 3 bases short, with 7 bases between. This CDR3 comprises 13 residues.

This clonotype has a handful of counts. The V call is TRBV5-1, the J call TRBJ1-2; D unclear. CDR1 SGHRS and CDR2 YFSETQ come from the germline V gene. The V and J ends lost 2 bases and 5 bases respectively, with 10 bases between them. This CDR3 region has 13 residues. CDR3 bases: TGCGCCAGCAGCTTAAACTCACTGTATGGCTACACCTTC. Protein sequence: CASSLNSLYGYTF.

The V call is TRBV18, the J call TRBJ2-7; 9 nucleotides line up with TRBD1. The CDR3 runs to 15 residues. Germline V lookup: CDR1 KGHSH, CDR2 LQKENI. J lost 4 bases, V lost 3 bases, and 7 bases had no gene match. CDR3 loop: CASSPQGQGGYEQYF. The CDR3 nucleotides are TGTGCCAGCTCACCGCAGGGACAGGGCGGATACGAGCAGTACTTC.

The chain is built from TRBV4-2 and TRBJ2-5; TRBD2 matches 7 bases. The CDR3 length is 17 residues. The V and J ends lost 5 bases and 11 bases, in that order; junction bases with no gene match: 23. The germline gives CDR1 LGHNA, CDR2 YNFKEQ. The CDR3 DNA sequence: TGTGCCAGCAGCGCGGGGGATTATATAAGGTCCTACAATGAGCAGTACTTC. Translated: CASSAGDYIRSYNEQYF.

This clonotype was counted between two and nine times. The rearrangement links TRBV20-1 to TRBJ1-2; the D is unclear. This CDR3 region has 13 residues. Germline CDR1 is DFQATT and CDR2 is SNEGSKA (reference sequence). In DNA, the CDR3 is TGCAGCCCCCTGGGCAGCCACTTCTATGGCTACACCTTC. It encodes CSPLGSHFYGYTF.

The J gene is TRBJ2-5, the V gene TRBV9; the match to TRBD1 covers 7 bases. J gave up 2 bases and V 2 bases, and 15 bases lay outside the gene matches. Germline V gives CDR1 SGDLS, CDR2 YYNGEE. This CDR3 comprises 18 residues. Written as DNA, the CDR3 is TGTGCCAGCAGCGTTGGAGACAGGGTGGGACCATTACAAGAGACCCAGTACTTC. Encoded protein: CASSVGDRVGPLQETQYF.

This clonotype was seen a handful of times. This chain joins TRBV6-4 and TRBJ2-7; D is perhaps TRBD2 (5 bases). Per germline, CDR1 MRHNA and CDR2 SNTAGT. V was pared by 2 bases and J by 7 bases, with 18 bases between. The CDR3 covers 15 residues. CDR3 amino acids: CASSDEGTAYNEQYF. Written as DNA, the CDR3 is TGTGCCAGCAGTGACGAGGGAACGGCCTACAATGAGCAGTACTTC.

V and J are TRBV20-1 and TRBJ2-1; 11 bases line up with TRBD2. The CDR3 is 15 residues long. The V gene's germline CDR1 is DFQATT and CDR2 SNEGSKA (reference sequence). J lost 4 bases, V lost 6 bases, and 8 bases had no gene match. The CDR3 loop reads CSADGTSGKYNEQFF. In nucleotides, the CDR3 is TGCAGTGCCGACGGGACTAGCGGAAAGTACAATGAGCAGTTCTTC.

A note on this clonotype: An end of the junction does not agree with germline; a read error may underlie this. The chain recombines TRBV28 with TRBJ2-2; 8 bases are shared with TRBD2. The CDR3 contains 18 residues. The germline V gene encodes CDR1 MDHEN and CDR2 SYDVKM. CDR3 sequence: CASGLYWVGGANTGELFF. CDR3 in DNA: TGTGCCAGCGGTTTATACTGGGTCGGGGGGGCCAACACCGGGGAGCTGTTTTTT. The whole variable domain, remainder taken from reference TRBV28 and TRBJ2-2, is DVKVTQSSRYLVKRTGEKVFLECVQDMDHENMFWYRQDPGLGLRLIYFSYDVKMKEKGDIPEGYSVSREKKERFSLILESASTNQTSMYLCASGLYWVGGANTGELFFGEGSRLTVL.

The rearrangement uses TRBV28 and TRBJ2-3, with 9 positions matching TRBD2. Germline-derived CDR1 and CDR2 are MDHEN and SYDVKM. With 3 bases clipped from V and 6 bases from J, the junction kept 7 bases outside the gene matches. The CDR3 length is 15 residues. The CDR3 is CASSFLREGRDTQYF. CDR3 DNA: TGTGCCAGCAGTTTTCTGCGGGAGGGGAGGGATACGCAGTATTTT.

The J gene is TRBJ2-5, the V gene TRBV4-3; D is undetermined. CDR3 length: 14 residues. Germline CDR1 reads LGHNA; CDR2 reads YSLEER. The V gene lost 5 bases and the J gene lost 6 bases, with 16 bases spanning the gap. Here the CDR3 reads CASSSDHREKTQYF. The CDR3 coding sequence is TGCGCCAGCAGCTCAGACCATAGGGAAAAGACCCAGTACTTC.

CDR3 nucleotide sequence: TGCGCCAGCAGCCTCAGATGGGGTCTTGAGAATGAGCAGTTCTTC. Translating it yields CASSLRWGLENEQFF. The chain couples TRBV5-1 to TRBJ2-1; D gene uncertain. This CDR3 spans 15 amino acids. Trimming removed 4 bases at V and 7 bases at J, with 18 bases between. The germline CDR1 and CDR2 sequences are SGHRS and YFSETQ. The full variable domain, rest sourced from reference TRBV5-1 and TRBJ2-1, is KAGVTQTPRYLIKTRGQQVTLSCSPISGHRSVSWYQQTPGQGLQFLFEYFSETQRNKGNFPGRFSGRQFSNSRSEMNVSTLELGDSALYLCASSLRWGLENEQFFGPGTRLTVL.

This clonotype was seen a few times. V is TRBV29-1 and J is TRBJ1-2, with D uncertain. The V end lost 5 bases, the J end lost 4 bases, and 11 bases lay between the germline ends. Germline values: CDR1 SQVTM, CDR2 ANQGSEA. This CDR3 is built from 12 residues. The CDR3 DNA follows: TGCAGCGTTTTGTCCCCCACCTATGGCTACACCTTC. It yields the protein CSVLSPTYGYTF.